This T cell receptor (beta chain) was identified in a study of T cells expressing NK-cell markers. Beta-chain TCR cDNA was generated via 5'RACE template switching with UMIs. TCRdb re-called the 5' RACE reads, yielding one record per CDR3 amino acid sequence without DNA. The sample spans some 450,000 distinct CDR3 sequences; the ten largest clones claim roughly 8%. The CDR3 extends over 15 amino acids. Germline V gives CDR1 KGHSH, CDR2 LQKENI. This chain links TRBV18 with TRBJ1-1. Sequencing input: blood T cells: a sorted CD56 or NKG2C T cell subset, CD4+ or CD8+ T cells, or bulk PBMC T cells (not recorded which). The source is a woman aged 18 to 69 in good health. The CDR3 spells CASSPAGSMNTEAFF.